Listed here are 3 T cell receptor beta chains from one sample, sequenced in a study of identical twins. MiXCR, applied by TCRdb to the 5' RACE reads, yields one record per CDR3 protein. In the table there are around 100,000 distinct CDR3 sequences, roughly 6% of which are singletons. The sequencing sample was made of memory T cells sorted from blood. The origin of the receptors is a woman aged 50 to 60 in good health.

This clonotype has ten or more counts. The chain links TRBV4-1 to TRBJ2-7; 7 nucleotides align to TRBD2. The CDR3 has 17 amino acids. Trimming took 0 bases from V and 2 from J; bases not matched to a gene: 10. Germline V lookup: CDR1 MGHRA, CDR2 YSYEKL. This chain's CDR3 is CASSQDWDPAGAYEQYV. Written as DNA, the CDR3 is TGCGCCAGCAGCCAAGATTGGGACCCTGCGGGGGCCTACGAGCAGTACGTC.

At least ten counts were recorded for this clonotype. The V and J genes are TRBV24-1 and TRBJ2-2, with 9 bases aligning to TRBD1. The CDR3 has 16 amino acids. V was pared by 5 bases and J by 5 bases, with 8 bases of the junction left unmatched. Germline V gene data show CDR1 as KGHDR and CDR2 as SFDVKD. CDR3 in amino acids: CATSAPGQGGTGELFF. The CDR3 DNA sequence: TGTGCCACCAGTGCACCGGGACAGGGTGGGACCGGGGAGCTGTTTTTT.

This clonotype was observed at least ten times. The V call is TRBV9, the J call TRBJ1-6; TRBD1 is a possible D gene (5 bases). CDR3 length equals 13 residues. V was clipped by 3 bases and J by 11 bases, with 12 bases between them. Germline lookup yields CDR1 SGDLS and CDR2 YYNGEE. The CDR3 region has the DNA TGTGCCAGCAGCGCCGCCGGGACTACACCCCTCCACTTT. Translation gives CASSAAGTTPLHF. Variable domain in full (rest from reference TRBV9 and TRBJ1-6): DSGVTQTPKHLITATGQRVTLRCSPRSGDLSVYWYQQSLDQGLQFLIQYYNGEERAKGNILERFSAQQFPDLHSELNLSSLELGDSALYFCASSAAGTTPLHFGNGTRLTVT.